This entry describes one TCR beta chain. This sample was included in a study of blood T cell repertoires in COVID-19. On the study more broadly: Acute and convalescent COVID-19 samples came from the United States, Italy and Spain. Sources were T cells, B-cell-depleted T cells, or PBMCs; the material itself was cDNA or gDNA.

As processed by the authors: Cell counts per sample came from amplifying reference gene primers. Data came from immunoSEQ multiplex PCR; TCRdb stores just in-frame clones and leaves some out. V and J calls plus clone size are reproduced from that table; the DNA served to infer D and trimming. The sample has about 70,000 clones, about 89% seen once; the top ten hold 13%. The CDR3 is 16 residues long. Trimming at V came to 3 bases and at J to 2 bases, leaving 9 bases not matched to a gene. CDR1 MDHEN and CDR2 SYDVKM come from the germline V gene. This clonotype was obtained from a woman aged 55-75 years with acute or convalescent COVID-19. The chain is built from TRBV28 and TRBJ2-5; 7 bases agree with TRBD1. Specimen: peripheral blood. The CDR3 sequence: CASSFFGQVRQETQYF. CDR3 nucleotides: TGTGCCAGCAGTTTCTTCGGACAGGTCCGTCAAGAGACCCAGTACTTC.